This TCR beta chain originates from a study of blood T cell repertoires in COVID-19. Germline CDR1 SGHAT, CDR2 FQNNGV. CDR3 length: 12 residues. V was trimmed by 6 bases and J by 5 bases, leaving 9 bases between them. Authors' data handling: Cell counts per sample came from amplifying reference gene primers. Some clones are missing from TCRdb's copy, which holds only in-frame ones; the method was immunoSEQ multiplex PCR. The DNA was the basis for D and trimming; V, J and clone size are from that table. Here the sample spans around 84,000 clones, roughly 80% being singletons. The gene calls are TRBV11-2 and TRBJ2-3; a weak D match, TRBD1 (5 bases). The receptor was derived from a man at least 80 years old with active or convalescent COVID-19. Sequencing was performed on peripheral blood. CDR3 DNA sequence: TGTGCCAGCAGACAGGTGGGAGATACGCAGTATTTT. Amino acid sequence: CASRQVGDTQYF.